This T cell receptor (beta chain) was retrieved from a study of T cell changes during pregnancy in multiple sclerosis (dated 2019 in TCRdb). Background for the entire study: The study examined how the T cell repertoire changed over the course of pregnancy in women with multiple sclerosis.

Library prep was done by the immunoSEQ multiplex PCR assay. TCRdb re-hosts the immuneACCESS table, in-frame sequences only. Its copies lack some clones; in the studies checked, an unresolved V gene accounts for under half of them, and the cause for the rest is not known. This sample comprises roughly 99,000 clones, 85% to 95% of them detected only once. Of the sample, roughly 0.82% is held by the ten largest clones. A word on this clone: This clone's antigen is unknown. Per-base qualities were not stored, and no clone one base away is much larger.

Inclusive of the bounding cysteine and phenylalanine, the CDR3 is 18 residues long. Left in the record is the CDR3 DNA by itself, 54 bases read in frame from the first base. The source material was peripheral blood, sampled in the third trimester of pregnancy. This TCR was sampled from a female donor in good health, enrolled as a control in a pregnancy study. This sequence uses TRBV21-1 and TRBJ1-2; the table calls TRBD1, which could not be checked here. TRBV21-1 is a recognized pseudogene. The CDR3 protein is CASSKAMGRGNGDYGYTF. The nucleotides read TGTGCCAGCAGCAAAGCTATGGGCAGGGGAAATGGGGACTATGGCTACACCTTC.